This is a list of T cell receptor beta chains from one sample in a study of type 1 regulatory T cells. TCRdb recomputed calls from the reads with MiXCR, one row per CDR3 protein. The data hold some 100,000 distinct CDR3 sequences, with about a third observed a single time. The sequenced sample consisted of CD4+ T cells, either the whole sample or a sorted fraction (not recorded which). The receptors come from a human donor in good health. Each CDR3 is given with its conserved first and last residue. The D gene is left open where the match is weak. The listing skips clone size in some rows; elsewhere it reads once, few, many or a size class.

TRBJ2-2,-,TRBV20-1,few,CSARENTGELFF,TGCAGTGCTAGAGAGAATACCGGGGAGCTGTTTTTT
TRBJ2-5,-,TRBV14,-,CASSQFVEFQETQYF,TGTGCCAGCAGCCAATTTGTGGAGTTTCAAGAGACCCAGTACTTC
TRBJ2-1,-,TRBV30,-,CAWSVGAGGRYNEQFF,TGTGCCTGGAGTGTAGGGGCAGGGGGGAGATACAATGAGCAGTTCTTC
TRBJ2-3,TRBD2,TRBV4-1,-,CASSGRAGPQGEKQDF,TGCGCCAGCAGCGGACGAGCGGGACCTCAAGGGGAGAAGCAGGATTTT
TRBJ2-3,TRBD2,TRBV29-1,once,CSGTGSKKRGVSTDTQYF,TGCAGCGGTACGGGTTCCAAAAAGCGGGGGGTTAGCACAGATACGCAGTATTTT
TRBJ2-2,-,TRBV6-6,-,CASSYSNPRGTGELFF,TGTGCCAGCAGTTACTCGAACCCCCGGGGCACCGGGGAGCTGTTTTTT
TRBJ2-1,-,TRBV11-2,-,CASSSGDGRYSYNEQFF,TGTGCCAGCAGCTCCGGCGACGGACGATACTCCTACAATGAGCAGTTCTTC
TRBJ2-2,-,TRBV7-9,-,CASSALGFTGELFF,TGTGCCAGCAGCGCACTAGGATTCACCGGGGAGCTGTTTTTT
TRBJ2-1,TRBD1,TRBV7-6,-,CASSWEGQGIYNEQFF,TGTGCCAGCAGCTGGGAGGGACAGGGGATTTACAATGAGCAGTTCTTC
TRBJ2-1,-,TRBV7-9,-,CASSLGSVRGNEQFF,TGTGCCAGCAGCTTAGGATCGGTTCGCGGCAATGAGCAGTTCTTC
TRBJ2-7,TRBD1,TRBV6-5,-,CASSYARTGNSYEQYF,TGTGCCAGCAGTTACGCTCGGACAGGTAATTCCTACGAGCAGTACTTC
TRBJ2-3,-,TRBV5-6,few,CASNRGDTQYF,TGTGCCAGCAACCGGGGAGATACGCAGTATTTT
TRBJ2-5,TRBD2,TRBV20-1,-,CSALAATSETQYF,TGCAGTGCTCTAGCGGCAACGTCGGAGACCCAGTACTTC
TRBJ2-3,-,TRBV19,few,CASSIEARPGLDTQYF,TGTGCCAGTAGTATAGAGGCCCGACCAGGCCTAGATACGCAGTATTTT
TRBJ2-1,TRBD2,TRBV5-1,few,CASSLLTSGHNEQFF,TGCGCCAGCAGTCTCCTGACTAGCGGCCACAATGAGCAGTTCTTC
TRBJ1-1,-,TRBV20-1,-,CSASVNTEAFF,TGCAGTGCTAGTGTGAACACTGAAGCTTTCTTT
TRBJ2-1,TRBD2,TRBV14,-,CASSQGTGTGRTSGRTVSFF,TGTGCCAGCAGCCAAGGCACCGGGACAGGACGGACTAGCGGGAGGACGGTGTCGTTCTTC
TRBJ2-1,-,TRBV7-9,few,CASSQIGSPYNEQFF,TGTGCCAGCAGCCAGATCGGGAGTCCCTACAATGAGCAGTTCTTC
TRBJ2-5,TRBD1,TRBV29-1,-,CSGRQGQETQYF,TGCAGCGGCCGACAGGGCCAAGAGACCCAGTACTTC
TRBJ1-2,-,TRBV30,few,CAWITGEGDPRGYTF,TGTGCCTGGATTACCGGGGAGGGGGACCCCCGCGGCTACACCTTC
TRBJ1-6,TRBD1,TRBV7-3,many,CASSYSGQNSPLHF,TGTGCCAGCAGCTACTCGGGACAGAATTCACCCCTCCACTTT
TRBJ2-3,-,TRBV6-2/TRBV6-3,few,CASSSTSYTDTQYF,TGTGCCAGCAGTTCGACTAGTTACACAGATACGCAGTATTTT
TRBJ1-1,-,TRBV14,-,CASSQRSGQLTEAFF,TGTGCCAGCAGCCAAAGATCCGGGCAGCTCACTGAAGCTTTCTTT
TRBJ2-5,TRBD1,TRBV10-2,-,CATGTAQETQYF,TGCGCCACCGGGACAGCACAAGAGACCCAGTACTTC
TRBJ2-5,-,TRBV3-1,many,CASSQGQSQETQYF,TGTGCCAGCAGCCAGGGGCAGTCCCAAGAGACCCAGTACTTC
TRBJ1-5,-,TRBV5-5,few,CASSSGGGQFNQPQHF,TGTGCCAGCAGCTCGGGGGGGGGGCAGTTCAATCAGCCCCAGCATTTT
TRBJ1-5,-,TRBV7-8,few,CASSLVPDQPQHF,TGTGCCAGCAGCTTAGTACCTGATCAGCCCCAGCATTTT
TRBJ2-4,TRBD1,TRBV20-1,many,CSAHKTGGKNIQYF,TGCAGTGCTCATAAGACAGGGGGCAAAAACATTCAGTACTTC
TRBJ1-1,-,TRBV14,-,CASSQIDTTRTEAFF,TGTGCCAGCAGCCAAATAGACACGACACGCACTGAAGCTTTCTTT
TRBJ2-1,TRBD2,TRBV4-3,-,CASSHPSGRAGDEQLF,TGCGCCAGCAGCCACCCCAGCGGGAGGGCCGGGGATGAGCAGTTATTC
TRBJ2-5,TRBD1,TRBV7-2,-,CASSQQTGAVGTQYF,TGTGCCAGCAGCCAACAAACAGGGGCGGTGGGGACCCAGTACTTC
TRBJ2-6,-,TRBV7-2,few,CASSLEGSSGANVLTF,TGTGCCAGCAGCTTAGAAGGTAGCTCTGGGGCCAACGTCCTGACTTTC
TRBJ2-2,TRBD2,TRBV30,once,CAWQTPGTSGSWTGELFF,TGTGCCTGGCAAACCCCCGGGACTAGCGGGAGTTGGACCGGGGAGCTGTTTTTT
TRBJ2-1,-,TRBV10-3,-,CAISESRDNEQFF,TGTGCCATCAGTGAGTCCCGGGACAATGAGCAGTTCTTC
TRBJ2-7,-,TRBV7-4,-,CARSGYIPYEQYF,TGTGCCAGGTCCGGGTACATCCCCTACGAGCAGTACTTC
TRBJ1-2,TRBD1,TRBV12-3/TRBV12-4,-,CASRSWTGSNYGYTF,TGTGCCAGCAGGTCATGGACAGGATCCAACTATGGCTACACCTTC
TRBJ2-5,-,TRBV29-1,-,CSVVVVQGETQYF,TGCAGCGTTGTCGTGGTGCAGGGAGAGACCCAGTACTTC
TRBJ2-7,-,TRBV6-1,-,CASSTYEQYF,TGTGCCAGCAGCACCTACGAGCAGTACTTC
TRBJ2-1,TRBD2,TRBV3-1,-,CASSHGGSGSWVNEQFF,TGTGCCAGCAGCCATGGCGGTAGCGGGAGCTGGGTAAATGAGCAGTTCTTC
TRBJ2-5,-,TRBV19,few,CASSGRETQYF,TGTGCCAGTAGCGGGAGAGAGACCCAGTACTTC
TRBJ1-2,-,TRBV7-9,-,CASSLQEDGYTF,TGTGCCAGCAGCTTACAGGAGGATGGCTACACCTTC
TRBJ2-7,TRBD2,TRBV7-2,-,CASSPAGRSRLAASYEQYF,TGTGCCAGCAGCCCAGCCGGTCGGAGCAGACTAGCGGCCTCCTACGAGCAGTACTTC
TRBJ1-1,-,TRBV7-9,few,CASSSLRSTSNTEAFF,TGTGCCAGCAGTTCTCTCCGCAGTACCTCGAACACTGAAGCTTTCTTT
TRBJ1-2,-,TRBV6-5,-,CASSYSTDSIYGYTF,TGTGCCAGCAGTTACTCGACGGACAGTATCTATGGCTACACCTTC
TRBJ2-5,-,TRBV5-1,few,CASSLNGGPETQYF,TGCGCCAGCAGCTTGAATGGGGGGCCTGAGACCCAGTACTTC
TRBJ2-5,TRBD1,TRBV30,few,CAWSVSQGARETQYF,TGTGCCTGGAGTGTATCACAGGGGGCTCGGGAGACCCAGTACTTC
TRBJ1-1,-,TRBV20-1,few,CSAVGAEAFF,TGCAGTGCCGTAGGGGCTGAAGCTTTCTTT
TRBJ1-2,TRBD1,TRBV4-1,-,CASSQPGQGFVGYTF,TGCGCCAGCAGCCAACCGGGACAGGGATTTGTTGGCTACACCTTC
TRBJ2-2,TRBD2,TRBV6-2/TRBV6-3,-,CASRPLAGGYTGELFF,TGTGCCAGCCGCCCTCTAGCGGGAGGATACACCGGGGAGCTGTTTTTT
TRBJ2-7,-,TRBV20-1,-,CSVEGGLSYEQYF,TGCAGTGTAGAGGGGGGACTATCCTACGAGCAGTACTTC